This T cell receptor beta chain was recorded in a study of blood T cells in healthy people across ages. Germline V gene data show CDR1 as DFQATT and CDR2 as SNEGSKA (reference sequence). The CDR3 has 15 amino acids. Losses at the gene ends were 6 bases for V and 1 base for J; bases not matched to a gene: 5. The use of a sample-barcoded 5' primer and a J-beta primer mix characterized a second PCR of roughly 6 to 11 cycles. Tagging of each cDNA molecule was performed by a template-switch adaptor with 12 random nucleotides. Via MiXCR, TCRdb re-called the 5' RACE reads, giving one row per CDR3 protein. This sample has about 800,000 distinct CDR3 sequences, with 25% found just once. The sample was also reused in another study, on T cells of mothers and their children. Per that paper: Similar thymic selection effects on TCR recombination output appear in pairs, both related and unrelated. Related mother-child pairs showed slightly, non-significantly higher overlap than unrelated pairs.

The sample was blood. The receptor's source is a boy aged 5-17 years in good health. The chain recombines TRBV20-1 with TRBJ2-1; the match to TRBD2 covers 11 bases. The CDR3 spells CSAVLAGGSYNEQFF. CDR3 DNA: TGCAGTGCAGTTTTAGCGGGAGGGTCCTACAATGAGCAGTTCTTC.